Described below is a single T cell receptor (beta chain) sequence and its context. This record belongs to a study of blood T cell repertoires in COVID-19. Study overall: T cells, B-cell-depleted T cells, or PBMCs provided the cDNA or gDNA that served as material.

Measured with immunoSEQ multiplex PCR; TCRdb has only the in-frame clones, and not every one. The sample lists roughly 160,000 clones, over 80% seen once, with roughly 2.9% in the top ten. V dropped 5 bases and J dropped 5 bases, with 15 bases sitting between them. The CDR3 spans 13 residues. Germline values: CDR1 SQVTM, CDR2 ANQGSEA. The sequence was collected from a woman aged 55-69 years with acute or convalescent COVID-19. The sequenced sample consisted of peripheral blood. This chain connects TRBV29-1 to TRBJ1-1; D is unresolved. CDR3 amino acids: CSVPREPGTEAFF. In nucleotides, the CDR3 is TGCAGCGTTCCTAGGGAGCCGGGGACTGAAGCTTTCTTT. Based on the CDR3 plus reference TRBV29-1 and TRBJ1-1, the full variable domain is SAVISQKPSRDICQRGTSLTIQCQVDSQVTMMFWYRQQPGQSLTLIATANQGSEATYESGFVIDKFPISRPNLTFSTLTVSNMSPEDSSIYLCSVPREPGTEAFFGQGTRLTVV.